The T cell receptor (beta chain) described here comes from a study of shared clonotypes between healthy human individuals. Looking at the study overall: Contributing individuals were a couple of females and a few males aged 18 to 49. The study, taken as a whole, reports: Only blood was sampled, and tissue TCR repertoires likely differ from blood ones.

Within Nashville, Tennessee resided all donors, each a Caucasian adult. With regard to this clone: The target antigen is unknown.

Unsorted PBMC samples were amplified in replicate PCRs containing 250 to 350 ng DNA, roughly 30,000 T cell genomes. Sequenced by immunoSEQ multiplex PCR; TCRdb stores in-frame clones only, minus some. This table has roughly 500,000 clones, more than 65% appearing once. The sequence was obtained from a woman in her thirties or forties in good health. Some clones in this sample may be carry-over from other donors' samples. The specimen was PBMCs.

CDR3 nucleotides: TGCGCCAGCACCCCGAAGGGACAGCCTTACAATGAGCAGTTCTTC. Its protein is CASTPKGQPYNEQFF. The rearrangement uses TRBV10-2 and TRBJ2-1, with 7 bases aligning to TRBD1. V lost 7 bases to trimming and J lost 4 bases; unmatched junction nucleotides: 10. The CDR3 loop spans 15 amino acids. Germline values: CDR1 WSHSY, CDR2 SAAADI.